The 21 T cell receptor beta chains in this list originate from one sample, sequenced in a study of blood T cell repertoires in COVID-19. Assay used: immunoSEQ multiplex PCR; TCRdb lists only in-frame clones, some missing. The profile shows about 150,000 clones, roughly 87% of them singletons. Sequencing was done on a sample of PBMCs or T cells enriched from blood (not recorded which). Receptors originate from a woman in her forties who had been exposed to COVID-19.

This chain joins TRBV27 and TRBJ1-4; tentative D call: TRBD1 (5 bases). From germline, CDR1 is MNHEY and CDR2 SMNVEV (reference sequence). The CDR3 spans 15 residues. Trimming removed 6 bases from V and 8 bases from J, with 19 bases in between. The DNA of the CDR3 is TGTGCCAGCAGCGGGTCGGGGGGACTAGGAGAAAAACTGTTTTTT. Residues: CASSGSGGLGEKLFF.

This clone was seen once. The chain links TRBV14 to TRBJ1-2; tentative D call: TRBD1 (6 bases). Germline loops: CDR1 SGHDN, CDR2 FVKESK. The CDR3 extends over 14 amino acids. Between the trimmed V and J ends, which lost 1 base and 4 bases, there was a span of 10 bases. The chain's CDR3 is CASSQGLRGYGYTF. The CDR3 nucleotides are TGTGCCAGCAGCCAAGGTCTCAGGGGCTATGGCTACACCTTC.

The gene calls are TRBV10-3 and TRBJ1-3, with TRBD1 matching over 9 bases. V shed 6 bases and J 0 bases; nucleotides not matched to a gene: 6. CDR1 and CDR2 from the germline V gene are ENHRY and SYGVKD. This CDR3 has 16 amino acids. The CDR3 nucleotides read TGTGCCATCAGCGCCCGGACAGGGGCCTCTGGAAACACCATATATTTT. Its protein product is CAISARTGASGNTIYF.

The chain employs TRBV27 and TRBJ1-5; TRBD1 might be the D (6 bases). Deletions cut 1 base from V and 5 bases from J, with 15 bases between. This CDR3 has 16 amino acids. Germline lookup yields CDR1 MNHEY and CDR2 SMNVEV (reference sequence). CDR3 in DNA: TGTGCCAGCAGTTTATTCGGGGTCCAGGGGCATCAGCCCCAGCATTTT. Protein: CASSLFGVQGHQPQHF.

The V call is TRBV4-2, the J call TRBJ1-3, with D tentatively TRBD1 (6 bases). CDR3 size: 18 residues. The V end was cut by 0 bases, the J end by 0 bases, with 15 bases between. The germline V gene has CDR1 LGHNA and CDR2 YNFKEQ. This CDR3 is CASSQEHPQGYSGNTIYF. DNA for the CDR3: TGTGCCAGCAGCCAAGAACACCCTCAGGGGTACTCTGGAAACACCATATATTTT.

This sequence joins TRBV5-8 and TRBJ1-5, with 10 bases that match TRBD1. CDR1 SGHTS and CDR2 YDEGEE come from the germline V gene. The CDR3 has 16 residues. With V trimmed by 0 bases and J by 6 bases, 6 bases remained unmatched. CDR3 in amino acids: CASSLGTGGVGQPQHF. DNA of the CDR3: TGTGCCAGCAGCTTGGGGACAGGGGGTGTGGGTCAGCCCCAGCATTTT.

The V call is TRBV4-1, the J call TRBJ1-1, with no clear D. V gave up 0 bases and J gave up 3 bases, with 5 bases separating them. The CDR3 is 13 residues long. Germline V gene sequence: CDR1 MGHRA, CDR2 YSYEKL. The CDR3 spells CASSQDTDTEAFF. The DNA of the CDR3 is TGCGCCAGCAGCCAAGATACGGACACTGAAGCTTTCTTT.

The rearrangement joins TRBV6-2 or TRBV6-3 to TRBJ2-7; TRBD2 matches at 9 bases. CDR1 MNHEY and CDR2 SVGEGT come from the germline V gene. Trimming removed 2 bases from V and 0 bases from J; junction bases left unmatched: 2. The CDR3 runs 15 residues. CDR3 region: CASSYLSGGSYEQYF. CDR3 bases: TGTGCCAGCAGTTACCTTAGCGGGGGCTCCTACGAGCAGTACTTC.

The chain uses TRBV28 and TRBJ2-7; D is uncertain. V shed 3 bases and J shed 2 bases, with 23 bases lying between them. The CDR3 runs to 18 residues. Germline lookup yields CDR1 MDHEN and CDR2 SYDVKM. CDR3 sequence (DNA): TGTGCCAGCAGTTTTTTCGTTCTTCGGCGCGTCCGGGCCTACGAGCAGTACTTC. This translates into CASSFFVLRRVRAYEQYF.

This clone was observed a single time. This chain links TRBV3-1 (or the pseudogene TRBV3-2) with TRBJ2-3; possible D gene TRBD1, 5 bases. Trimming pared 7 bases from V and 4 bases from J, leaving 15 bases between. Germline V lookup: CDR1 LGHDT, CDR2 YNNKEL (reference sequence). This CDR3 has 14 amino acids. The CDR3 DNA reads as TGTGCCAGCAACAGGCAGGGAAGGGCAGATACGCAGTATTTT. It is translated as CASNRQGRADTQYF.

This sequence joins TRBV6-5 and TRBJ2-7; 7 bases are a match to TRBD1. CDR3 length: 15 residues. CDR1 is MNHEY, CDR2 SVGAGI, per germline. Trimming cost V 0 bases and J 2 bases; bases outside gene matches: 4. CDR3 amino acids: CASSYSTGRTYEQYF. DNA of the CDR3: TGTGCCAGCAGTTACTCGACAGGGCGGACCTACGAGCAGTACTTC.

This clone was seen a few times. The chain has TRBV19 and TRBJ1-5; no clear D gene. Germline CDR1 reads LNHDA; CDR2 reads SQIVND (reference sequence). The CDR3 consists of 14 residues. Trimming removed 1 base from V and 0 bases from J, with 4 bases in between. The CDR3 DNA follows: TGTGCCAGTAGTATAGGTTATAGCAATCAGCCCCAGCATTTT. Translation gives CASSIGYSNQPQHF. The whole variable domain, remainder taken from reference TRBV19 and TRBJ1-5, is DGGITQSPKYLFRKEGQNVTLSCEQNLNHDAMYWYRQDPGQGLRLIYYSQIVNDFQKGDIAEGYSVSREKKESFPLTVTSAQKNPTAFYLCASSIGYSNQPQHFGDGTRLSIL.

This chain uses TRBV21-1 with TRBJ1-5; the DNA was not compared with TRBD1, the D call given in the table. TRBV21-1 is reported as a pseudogene. The CDR3 has 12 amino acids. The CDR3 bases are TGTGCCAGACAGGGGGCTTGCGGGCCCCAGCATTTT. This encodes CARQGACGPQHF.

The chain links TRBV19 to TRBJ1-1; no firm D call. Trimming shortened V by 4 bases and J by 11 bases, and 14 bases separated the two germline ends. CDR3 length: 12 amino acids. Germline CDR1 LNHDA, CDR2 SQIVND (reference sequence). CDR3: CASSRTLGKAFF. CDR3 DNA: TGTGCCAGTAGTAGGACTTTAGGTAAGGCTTTCTTT.

This clone was seen just once. The chain joins TRBV6-2 or TRBV6-3 to TRBJ1-5, with D unresolved. CDR1 and CDR2 from the germline V gene are MNHEY and SVGEGT. V lost 2 bases and J 6 bases, leaving 8 bases between the germline ends. The CDR3 is made up of 13 amino acids. Written as DNA, the CDR3 is TGTGCCAGCAGTTACCTTATCGGTCAGCCCCAGCATTTT. Protein sequence: CASSYLIGQPQHF.

V and J are TRBV10-3 and TRBJ1-1; 7 positions match TRBD1. The J segment lost 5 bases and the V segment lost 6 bases, leaving 6 bases of the junction unmatched. Germline V CDR1 and CDR2: ENHRY, SYGVKD. This CDR3 has 13 residues. The CDR3 coding sequence is TGTGCCATCAGCCCGACAGGGATGACTGAAGCTTTCTTT. It specifies CAISPTGMTEAFF.

CDR3 sequence (DNA): TGTGCCAGCTCACCAACAGGGGGAGAGGCTGAAGCTTTCTTT. Its protein is CASSPTGGEAEAFF. The genes are TRBV18 and TRBJ1-1, with TRBD1 identical over 8 bases. With 2 bases clipped from V and 6 bases from J, the junction kept 5 bases outside the gene matches. There are 14 residues in the CDR3. Germline loops: CDR1 KGHSH, CDR2 LQKENI. Full variable domain (rest looked up from reference TRBV18 and TRBJ1-1): NAGVMQNPRHLVRRRGQEARLRCSPMKGHSHVYWYRQLPEEGLKFMVYLQKENIIDESGMPKERFSAEFPKEGPSILRIQQVVRGDSAAYFCASSPTGGEAEAFFGQGTRLTVV.

V and J are TRBV2 and TRBJ2-5; D remains unclear. CDR1 is SNHLY and CDR2 is FYNNEI in the germline V gene. This CDR3 spans 15 amino acids. Deletions cut 3 bases from V and 5 bases from J, with 16 bases between. The chain's CDR3 is CASSDFPGSSETQYF. CDR3 coding DNA: TGTGCCAGCAGTGACTTCCCAGGCAGTTCGGAGACCCAGTACTTC.

The CDR3 bases are TGTGCCAGCTCTTCTGCGGGGAGCTCTGGAAACACCATATATTTT. The encoded protein is CASSSAGSSGNTIYF. The chain uses TRBV9 and TRBJ1-3; D remains unclear. CDR1 SGDLS and CDR2 YYNGEE come from the germline V gene. The CDR3 is made up of 15 amino acids. The germline V and J ends were trimmed by 7 bases and 0 bases, with 14 bases remaining between them.

J is TRBJ1-2 and V is TRBV18, with no clear D. The CDR3 sequence is 11 residues long. Germline CDR1 KGHSH, CDR2 LQKENI. Trimming stripped 3 bases from V and 7 bases from J, with 6 bases between. The CDR3 nucleotides read TGTGCCAGCTCACCGGAGATTGGCTACACCTTC. This translates into CASSPEIGYTF.

The rearrangement uses TRBV4-1 and TRBJ1-1; D is unresolved. Trimming removed 1 base at V and 2 bases at J, with 8 bases between. The CDR3 contains 14 residues. Germline values: CDR1 MGHRA, CDR2 YSYEKL. The CDR3 region has the DNA TGCGCCAGCAGCCAAGTGGTAGCAAACACTGAAGCTTTCTTT. This translates into CASSQVVANTEAFF.